The clone carrying this T cell receptor beta chain is classed as medium-sized. The data derive from a study of immune reconstitution after stem cell transplant in scleroderma. Looked up from germline, CDR1 is DFQATT and CDR2 is SNEGSKA (reference sequence). The CDR3 runs to 12 residues. Trimming removed 2 bases at V and 7 bases at J, with 8 bases between. Each CDR3 protein gets one entry after TCRdb re-called the RT-PCR reads with MiXCR. The table shows about 2,200 distinct CDR3 sequences, with 6.5% to 9% occurring only once. The TCR sequence derives from a male donor with systemic sclerosis. This specimen was collected before or after autologous hematopoietic stem cell transplantation (not recorded which). The chain recombines TRBV20-1 with TRBJ2-2; D remains ambiguous. CDR3 protein: CSARHGNGELFF. The DNA for the CDR3 is TGCAGTGCTAGACATGGAAACGGGGAGCTGTTTTTT.